The sequence of this T cell receptor beta chain was determined in a study of a mutant IDH1 vaccine in newly diagnosed glioma. This clone was picked up one time. Its specificity is unknown. Germline and junction disagree at one end, which may indicate a read error. Documented time point: week 5, during vaccination. Doses consisted of 300 ug of mutant IDH1 20-mer peptide each, paired with topical imiquimod. This CDR3 has 15 residues. CDR1 and CDR2 from the germline V gene are SEHNR and FQNEAQ (reference sequence). The assay was immunoSEQ multiplex PCR, and TCRdb's table has in-frame clones only and misses some. The data hold approximately 32,000 clones, with around 58% observed a single time.

Sequenced material: PBMCs, taken from a glioma patient whose treatment included an IDH1 peptide vaccine. This TCR was recovered from a young woman with glioma. This chain connects TRBV7-9 to TRBJ2-3, with D hard to call. The CDR3 DNA is TGTGCCAGCAGCTTAGTAGCCTCAGGCACGGATACGCAGTATTTT. Residues: CASSLVASGTDTQYF.